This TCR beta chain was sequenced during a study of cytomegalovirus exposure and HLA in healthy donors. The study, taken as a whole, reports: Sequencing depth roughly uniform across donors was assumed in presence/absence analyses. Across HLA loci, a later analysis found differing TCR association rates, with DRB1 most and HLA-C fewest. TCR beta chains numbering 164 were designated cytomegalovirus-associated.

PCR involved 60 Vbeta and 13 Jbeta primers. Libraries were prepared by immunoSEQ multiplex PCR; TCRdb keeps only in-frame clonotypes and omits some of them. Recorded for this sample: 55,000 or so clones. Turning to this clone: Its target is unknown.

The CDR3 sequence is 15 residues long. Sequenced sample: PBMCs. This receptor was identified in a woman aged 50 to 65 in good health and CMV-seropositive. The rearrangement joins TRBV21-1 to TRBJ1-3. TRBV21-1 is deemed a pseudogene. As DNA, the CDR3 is TGTGCCAGCTTCTCGGTTGGGACTGCTGGAAACACCATATATTTT. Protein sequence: CASFSVGTAGNTIYF.